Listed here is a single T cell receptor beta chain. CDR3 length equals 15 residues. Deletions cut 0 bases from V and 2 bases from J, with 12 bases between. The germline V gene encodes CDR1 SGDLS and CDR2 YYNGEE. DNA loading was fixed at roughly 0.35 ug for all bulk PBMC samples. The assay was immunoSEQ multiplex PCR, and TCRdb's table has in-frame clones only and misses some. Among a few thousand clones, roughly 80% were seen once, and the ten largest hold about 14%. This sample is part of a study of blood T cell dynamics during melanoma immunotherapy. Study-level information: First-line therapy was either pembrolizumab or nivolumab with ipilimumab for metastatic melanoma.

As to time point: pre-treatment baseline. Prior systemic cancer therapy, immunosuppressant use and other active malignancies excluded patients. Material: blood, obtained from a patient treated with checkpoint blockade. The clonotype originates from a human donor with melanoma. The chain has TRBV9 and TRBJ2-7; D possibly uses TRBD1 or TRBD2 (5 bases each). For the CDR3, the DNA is TGTGCCAGCAGCGTAGAGTCGGGGCTAACCTACGAGCAGTACTTC. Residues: CASSVESGLTYEQYF.